This record covers a single T cell receptor beta chain. Other DNA sequences in the same sample also yield this CDR3. The CDR3 has 13 residues. V was clipped by 5 bases and J by 0 bases, with 8 bases between them. Germline CDR1 and CDR2: MDHEN and SYDVKM. These data belong to a study of blood T cell repertoires in COVID-19. Overall study: The United States, Italy and Spain were the sources of the acute and convalescent COVID-19 samples. PBMCs, B-cell-depleted T cells, or T cells provided the cDNA or gDNA that made up the material.

Per the original data handling: The authors estimated nucleated cell counts from reference gene primer amplification. Measured with immunoSEQ multiplex PCR; TCRdb has only the in-frame clones, and not every one. For V, J and clone size, that table is used; D and trimming come from the DNA. This sample yields 70,000 to 100,000 clones, of which 75% are seen a single time; about 4.2% belongs to the top ten. The source is a woman aged 50 to 60 with acute or convalescent COVID-19. The material sequenced was peripheral blood. The chain links TRBV28 to TRBJ2-7; D uncertain. Here the CDR3 DNA reads TGTGCCAGCAGTCTTAGTAGCTCCTACGAGCAGTACTTC. It specifies CASSLSSSYEQYF.